The 25 T cell receptor beta chains given below trace back to one sample, sequenced in a study of blood T cell repertoires in COVID-19. The data were produced by immunoSEQ multiplex PCR, yet TCRdb's version contains in-frame clones alone and is incomplete. Found here are around 78,000 clones, roughly 80% of them singletons; the top ten hold 9.9%. Specimen: peripheral blood. The receptors come from a human donor in a cohort sampled during active COVID-19.

This rearrangement joins TRBV7-8 to TRBJ1-4; D is perhaps TRBD1 (5 bases). The germline V gene encodes CDR1 SGHVS and CDR2 FQNEAQ. The CDR3 runs to 15 residues. Trimming stripped 4 bases from V and 12 bases from J, with 21 bases between. This chain's CDR3 is CASSSYRHRRGELFF. The CDR3 nucleotides are TGTGCCAGCAGCTCCTACCGACACAGGCGCGGGGAACTGTTTTTT.

Turning to this clone: This clone may be a read error of a much larger clone one base away. The chain links TRBV4-1 to TRBJ2-3; 9 bases fit TRBD2. The CDR3 sequence is 20 residues long. Germline CDR1 MGHRA, CDR2 YSYEKL. This chain's CDR3 is CARSPIGGGGETVSTDTQYF. As DNA, the CDR3 is TGCGCCCGCAGCCCAATCGGGGGCGGGGGGGAAACAGTTAGCACAGATACGCAGTATTTT.

The DNA for the CDR3 is TGCGCCAGCAGCCAAGGGGGGACTAGCTACGGGAAGTACTACGAGCAGTACTTC. This encodes CASSQGGTSYGKYYEQYF. The gene calls are TRBV4-1 and TRBJ2-7; 9 nucleotides match TRBD2. The CDR3 covers 18 residues. J lost 3 bases, V lost 1 base, and 13 bases had no gene match. Germline-derived CDR1 and CDR2 are MGHRA and YSYEKL.

The V and J genes are TRBV6-2 or TRBV6-3 and TRBJ1-2; possible D gene TRBD1, 5 bases. The CDR3 loop spans 15 amino acids. V was cut by 0 bases and J by 3 bases, with 11 bases left in between. Germline-derived CDR1 and CDR2 are MNHEY and SVGEGT. In nucleotides, the CDR3 is TGTGCCAGCAGTTACTCAGGGGCGTTCGACTATGGCTACACCTTC. Translation gives CASSYSGAFDYGYTF.

The gene calls are TRBV23-1 and TRBJ2-7; 8 bases fit TRBD1. TRBV23-1 is an ORF, with its function uncertain. CDR3 size: 15 residues. With V trimmed by 3 bases and J by 4 bases, 8 bases remained unmatched. As DNA, the CDR3 is TGCGCCAGCAGTCATTCGGACAGGGATGTATACGAGCAGTACTTC. This sequence encodes CASSHSDRDVYEQYF.

This chain joins TRBV6-1 and TRBJ1-4, with 11 bases matching TRBD1. The CDR3 runs 17 residues. The germline V gene has CDR1 MNHNS and CDR2 SASEGT. Trimming removed 4 bases from V and 5 bases from J; junction bases left unmatched: 9. The CDR3 DNA is TGTGCCAGCAGTGGTACCGGGACAGGGGGTGACAATGAAAAACTGTTTTTT. Its protein is CASSGTGTGGDNEKLFF.

This clone was counted a few times. This chain connects TRBV4-1 to TRBJ1-2, with TRBD1 identical over 8 bases. V gave up 4 bases and J gave up 0 bases; unmatched junction bases: 4. Germline lookup yields CDR1 MGHRA and CDR2 YSYEKL. The CDR3 is 15 residues long. This CDR3 reads CASSLNRGANYGYTF. CDR3 DNA: TGCGCCAGCAGCCTTAACAGGGGGGCTAACTATGGCTACACCTTC.

The chain employs TRBV30 and TRBJ1-2, with 7 positions matching TRBD1. CDR3 length equals 11 residues. CDR1 is GTSNPN and CDR2 is SVGIG in the germline V gene (reference sequence). V lost 3 bases, J lost 7 bases, and 2 bases stayed unmatched. CDR3 sequence (DNA): TGTGCCTGGAGCGCAGGGGGTGGCTACACCTTC. Amino acids: CAWSAGGGYTF.

This chain uses TRBV6-4 with TRBJ2-1; the D gene is possibly TRBD1 (6 bases). V lost 8 bases to trimming and J lost 1 base, with 15 bases between them. This CDR3 is 15 amino acids long. Germline CDR1 reads MRHNA; CDR2 reads SNTAGT. CDR3 loop: CASWDKQGSYNEQFF. The CDR3 DNA reads as TGTGCCAGCTGGGACAAACAGGGATCCTACAATGAGCAGTTCTTC.

This chain joins TRBV30 and TRBJ2-7; the D gene is possibly TRBD2 (6 bases). Germline lookup yields CDR1 GTSNPN and CDR2 SVGIG (reference sequence). The CDR3 runs 11 residues. Trimming removed 5 bases at V and 4 bases at J, with 9 bases between. CDR3 DNA sequence: TGTGCCTGGGGGACTTTATACGAGCAGTACTTC. This sequence encodes CAWGTLYEQYF.

V gene TRBV7-2 combines with J gene TRBJ1-5, with 8 positions matching TRBD1. CDR1 and CDR2 from the germline V gene are SGHTA and FQGNSA. This CDR3 is 17 amino acids long. The V segment lost 5 bases and the J segment 0 bases; nucleotides outside the gene matches: 9. CDR3 DNA sequence: TGTGCCAGCAGCGCCCCCAGACAGGGGAATAGCAATCAGCCCCAGCATTTT. Its translation: CASSAPRQGNSNQPQHF.

This chain uses TRBV7-2 with TRBJ2-3, with a possible D match to TRBD1 (5 bases). Deletions cut 1 base from V and 5 bases from J, with 13 bases between. The CDR3 has 15 residues. Germline CDR1 reads SGHTA; CDR2 reads FQGNSA. The CDR3 DNA follows: TGTGCCAGCAGCTTAGGATCAGTAAGGGGAGATACGCAGTATTTT. Translation: CASSLGSVRGDTQYF. Combining the CDR3 with reference TRBV7-2 and TRBJ2-3 gives the whole variable domain GAGVSQSPSNKVTEKGKDVELRCDPISGHTALYWYRQSLGQGLEFLIYFQGNSAPDKSGLPSDRFSAERTGGSVSTLTIQRTQQEDSAVYLCASSLGSVRGDTQYFGPGTRLTVL.

The genes are TRBV5-4 and TRBJ1-4; 7 nucleotides align to TRBD1. The CDR3 sequence is 14 residues long. Germline V gene lookup returns CDR1 SGHNT and CDR2 YYREEE (reference sequence). V shed 0 bases and J 7 bases; nucleotides not matched to a gene: 3. CDR3 residues: CASSLEGAGEKLFF. The DNA for the CDR3 is TGTGCCAGCAGCTTGGAGGGGGCCGGTGAAAAACTGTTTTTT.

The rearrangement links TRBV2 to TRBJ2-2, with TRBD1 matching 8 bases. Per the germline V gene, CDR1 is SNHLY and CDR2 is FYNNEI. CDR3 length equals 15 residues. Trimming removed 6 bases from V and 0 bases from J; junction bases left unmatched: 3. CDR3 loop: CASRPGQANTGELFF. The CDR3 DNA follows: TGTGCCAGCAGGCCGGGACAGGCGAACACCGGGGAGCTGTTTTTT. Full variable domain (remainder filled in from reference TRBV2 and TRBJ2-2): EPEVTQTPSHQVTQMGQEVILRCVPISNHLYFYWYRQILGQKVEFLVSFYNNEISEKSEIFDDQFSVERPDGSNFTLKIRSTKLEDSAMYFCASRPGQANTGELFFGEGSRLTVL.

The rearrangement links TRBV10-3 to TRBJ2-7, with D maybe TRBD2 (5 bases). CDR1 and CDR2 (germline): ENHRY, SYGVKD. CDR3 length: 13 amino acids. V shed 2 bases and J shed 3 bases, with 8 bases lying between them. The CDR3 here is CAISERRHYEQYF. In nucleotides, the CDR3 is TGTGCCATCAGTGAGCGGAGGCACTACGAGCAGTACTTC.

The rearrangement joins TRBV2 to TRBJ1-5; possible D gene TRBD1, 5 bases. V gave up 6 bases and J gave up 4 bases, with 16 bases separating them. The CDR3 is 15 residues long. Germline V gives CDR1 SNHLY, CDR2 FYNNEI. The CDR3 here is CASSGSGGRNQPQHF. The CDR3 bases are TGTGCCAGCAGCGGAAGCGGGGGAAGAAATCAGCCCCAGCATTTT.

This chain connects TRBV5-1 to TRBJ2-7, with D maybe TRBD2 (6 bases). The CDR3 has 15 amino acids. Germline V CDR1 and CDR2: SGHRS, YFSETQ. The ends were cut back, 2 bases at V and 3 bases at J, with 15 bases in the middle. CDR3 sequence reads: CASSLVRDGDYEQYF. The CDR3 DNA follows: TGCGCCAGCAGCTTAGTGCGGGACGGAGACTACGAGCAGTACTTC.

V gene TRBV27 combines with J gene TRBJ1-4; the D is unclear. The CDR3 is made up of 16 amino acids. With 1 base removed from V and 0 bases from J, the gap between germline ends came to 9 bases. CDR1 is MNHEY and CDR2 is SMNVEV in the germline V gene (reference sequence). Here the CDR3 DNA reads TGTGCCAGCAGTTTATTCCCAGATACAACTAATGAAAAACTGTTTTTT. Its protein product is CASSLFPDTTNEKLFF.

This chain links TRBV28 with TRBJ2-5, with D perhaps TRBD2 (6 bases). The CDR3 has 14 residues. V was clipped by 6 bases and J by 7 bases, with 18 bases between them. Germline CDR1 reads MDHEN; CDR2 reads SYDVKM. CDR3 in amino acids: CASRPPGLGGTQYF. The CDR3 DNA reads TGTGCCAGCAGGCCACCGGGACTTGGGGGGACCCAGTACTTC. The full variable domain, in which reference TRBV28 and TRBJ2-5 provide the parts outside the CDR3, is DVKVTQSSRYLVKRTGEKVFLECVQDMDHENMFWYRQDPGLGLRLIYFSYDVKMKEKGDIPEGYSVSREKKERFSLILESASTNQTSMYLCASRPPGLGGTQYFGPGTRLLVL.

The CDR3 loop reads CASSLKAGGINEQFF. The CDR3 bases are TGCGCCAGCAGCTTGAAAGCGGGGGGGATCAATGAGCAGTTCTTC. This rearrangement joins TRBV5-1 to TRBJ2-1, with 10 bases lining up with TRBD2. CDR1 is SGHRS and CDR2 is YFSETQ in the germline V gene. Unmatched junction bases numbered 4, after V lost 1 base and J lost 6 bases. The CDR3 has 15 amino acids.

This chain connects TRBV10-2 to TRBJ2-7; 11 positions agree with TRBD1. The CDR3 has 14 amino acids. V gave up 6 bases and J gave up 4 bases; unmatched junction bases: 5. Germline lookup yields CDR1 WSHSY and CDR2 SAAADI. CDR3 coding DNA: TGCGCCAGCAGGCGAGGGACAGGGGGTTACGAGCAGTACTTC. Translation gives CASRRGTGGYEQYF.

V is TRBV9 and J is TRBJ1-3; D is undetermined. Trimming shortened V by 4 bases and J by 4 bases, and 9 bases separated the two germline ends. This CDR3 is 13 amino acids long. From germline, CDR1 is SGDLS and CDR2 YYNGEE. CDR3 protein: CASSKSQGNTIYF. The CDR3 DNA follows: TGTGCCAGCAGCAAATCACAGGGAAACACCATATATTTT.

The gene calls are TRBV6-6 and TRBJ2-1; 10 bases are shared with TRBD2. The CDR3 contains 14 residues. The V gene's germline CDR1 is MNHNY and CDR2 SVGAGI (reference sequence). V dropped 3 bases and J dropped 9; count of bases not matched to a gene: 5. The CDR3 here is CASSYSGGPGEQFF. CDR3 nucleotide sequence: TGTGCCAGCAGTTATAGCGGGGGGCCCGGTGAGCAGTTCTTC.

This clone was seen once. This chain joins TRBV5-1 and TRBJ2-5; 11 nucleotides match TRBD1. Looked up from germline, CDR1 is SGHRS and CDR2 is YFSETQ. With 4 bases clipped from V and 4 bases from J, the junction kept 6 bases outside the gene matches. The length of the CDR3 is 15 residues. CDR3 nucleotides: TGCGCCAGCAGCGTCTCCGGGACAGGGGGAGAGACCCAGTACTTC. This encodes CASSVSGTGGETQYF.

The chain carries TRBV29-1 and TRBJ2-5, with 11 nucleotides matching TRBD1. The CDR3 length is 16 residues. Trimming cost V 4 bases and J 2 bases; bases outside gene matches: 9. Germline CDR1 and CDR2: SQVTM and ANQGSEA. The CDR3 nucleotides are TGCAGCGTTGTAAGAGGTCGGGACAGGGGGCAAGAGACCCAGTACTTC. Its protein product is CSVVRGRDRGQETQYF.